The 19 T cell receptor beta chains below were found in one sample sequenced in a study of T cell responses to AZD1222 COVID-19 vaccine. Using immunoSEQ multiplex PCR, the repertoire was profiled, and TCRdb retains in-frame clones only, with some absent. The repertoire holds some 150,000 clones, with 87% as singletons. The sequences come from peripheral blood, collected 28 days after the second AZD1222 dose. These receptor sequences come from an adult who received the AZD1222 COVID-19 vaccine.

The chain has TRBV6-5 and TRBJ2-4; tentatively, D is TRBD1 (6 bases). Germline V lookup: CDR1 MNHEY, CDR2 SVGAGI. CDR3 length equals 16 residues. Trimming stripped 4 bases from V and 0 bases from J, with 13 bases between. CDR3 protein: CASSSGQTLAKNIQYF. CDR3 sequence (DNA): TGTGCCAGCAGTTCCGGACAGACCCTAGCCAAAAACATTCAGTACTTC.

This chain uses TRBV21-1 with TRBJ2-1; the table's D call TRBD1 went unverified against the DNA. TRBV21-1 corresponds to a pseudogene. This CDR3 has 16 residues. The CDR3 sequence is CASSPRALNAYNEQFF. The CDR3 DNA follows: TGTGCCAGCAGCCCCAGGGCTCTTAACGCCTACAATGAGCAGTTCTTC.

V usage is TRBV5-1 and J usage is TRBJ2-6; D gene unclear. V lost 0 bases, J lost 3 bases, and 4 bases lay in between. This CDR3 contains 14 residues. Germline assignment: CDR1 SGHRS and CDR2 YFSETQ. The CDR3 coding sequence is TGCGCCAGCAGCTTGGGGGTTGGGGCCAACGTCCTGACTTTC. It is translated as CASSLGVGANVLTF.

As for this clone: Distinct nucleotide sequences in the sample also encode this CDR3. This chain joins TRBV7-9 and TRBJ2-3; tentatively, D is TRBD2 (5 bases). Germline V CDR1 and CDR2: SEHNR, FQNEAQ (reference sequence). The CDR3 spans 13 residues. V lost 3 bases to trimming and J lost 1 base, with 5 bases between them. The CDR3 DNA follows: TGTGCCAGCAGCTTCGGGGGCACAGATACGCAGTATTTT. Its protein is CASSFGGTDTQYF. The entire variable domain, with the rest obtained from reference TRBV7-9 and TRBJ2-3, is as follows: DTGVSQNPRHKITKRGQNVTFRCDPISEHNRLYWYRQTLGQGPEFLTYFQNEAQLEKSRLLSDRFSAERPKGSFSTLEIQRTEQGDSAMYLCASSFGGTDTQYFGPGTRLTVL.

The rearrangement uses TRBV7-2 and TRBJ1-2; 7 nucleotides align to TRBD1. The CDR3 totals 14 residues. J lost 7 bases, V lost 3 bases, and 8 bases had no gene match. The germline V gene has CDR1 SGHTA and CDR2 FQGNSA. For the CDR3, the DNA is TGTGCCAGCAGCTTTCGACAGGGCGAAGGTGGCTACACCTTC. It specifies CASSFRQGEGGYTF. The full variable domain, its missing parts supplied by reference TRBV7-2 and TRBJ1-2, is GAGVSQSPSNKVTEKGKDVELRCDPISGHTALYWYRQSLGQGLEFLIYFQGNSAPDKSGLPSDRFSAERTGGSVSTLTIQRTQQEDSAVYLCASSFRQGEGGYTFGSGTRLTVV.

This chain links TRBV10-3 with TRBJ2-7, with 7 bases aligning to TRBD2. Germline assignment: CDR1 ENHRY and CDR2 SYGVKD. Losses at the gene ends were 5 bases for V and 5 bases for J; bases not matched to a gene: 6. The CDR3 sequence is 13 residues long. As DNA, the CDR3 is TGTGCCATCAGTCGGGACTACGGAAACGAGCAGTACTTC. Translated, it gives CAISRDYGNEQYF.

This rearrangement joins TRBV3-1 (or the pseudogene TRBV3-2) to TRBJ2-1; D not certain. There are 11 residues in the CDR3. CDR1 and CDR2 (germline): LGHDT, YNNKEL (reference sequence). With 1 base removed from V and 9 bases from J, the gap between germline ends came to 4 bases. The CDR3, as DNA: TGTGCCAGCAGCCAAGGACGTGAGCAGTTCTTC. Residues: CASSQGREQFF.

This chain connects TRBV14 to TRBJ1-6; D call uncertain. Germline V gives CDR1 SGHDN, CDR2 FVKESK. CDR3 length equals 15 residues. V lost 4 bases and J lost 0, with 7 bases in between. CDR3 amino acids: CASSPRHSYNSPLHF. As DNA, the CDR3 is TGTGCCAGCAGCCCTCGTCACTCCTATAATTCACCCCTCCACTTT.

The V and J genes are TRBV6-5 and TRBJ2-3; TRBD1 might be the D (5 bases). The ends were cut back, 8 bases at V and 3 bases at J, with 12 bases in the middle. CDR1 and CDR2 (germline): MNHEY, SVGAGI. The CDR3 contains 13 residues. The CDR3 loop is CASSAPGTDTQYF. The DNA of the CDR3 is TGTGCCAGCTCAGCCCCAGGGACAGATACGCAGTATTTT.

The chain uses TRBV2 and TRBJ2-1, with 13 bases aligning to TRBD2. Looked up from germline, CDR1 is SNHLY and CDR2 is FYNNEI. With 4 bases clipped from V and 5 bases from J, the junction kept 2 bases outside the gene matches. The CDR3 has 15 residues. CDR3 amino acids: CASSAGTSGNNEQFF. The CDR3, as DNA: TGTGCCAGCAGTGCCGGGACTAGCGGGAACAATGAGCAGTTCTTC.

The J gene is TRBJ2-1, the V gene TRBV29-1; 12 positions agree with TRBD2. V was pared by 6 bases and J by 8 bases, with 8 bases of the junction left unmatched. The CDR3 totals 14 residues. Germline V gives CDR1 SQVTM, CDR2 ANQGSEA. The CDR3 region has the DNA TGCAGCGTCCTAACTAGCGGGAGGTCCCATGAGCAGTTCTTC. It yields the protein CSVLTSGRSHEQFF.

This clone has just one count. This sequence joins TRBV28 and TRBJ1-4; 8 bases fit TRBD1. This CDR3 has 16 residues. V dropped 5 bases and J dropped 6; count of bases not matched to a gene: 11. CDR1 is MDHEN, CDR2 SYDVKM, per germline. CDR3 DNA sequence: TGTGCCAGCAGTACGTATAAACAGGGGGTCGATGAAAAACTGTTTTTT. Its protein product is CASSTYKQGVDEKLFF.

The V gene is TRBV10-3, the J gene TRBJ1-3; unclear D gene. V lost 9 bases to trimming and J lost 0 bases, with 6 bases between them. The CDR3 sequence is 12 residues long. CDR1 is ENHRY and CDR2 is SYGVKD in the germline V gene. CDR3 sequence reads: CAMTDSGNTIYF. In DNA form, the CDR3 reads TGTGCCATGACGGACTCTGGAAACACCATATATTTT.

The chain is built from TRBV15 and TRBJ2-1; D perhaps matches TRBD1 (6 bases). The length of the CDR3 is 15 residues. V dropped 1 base and J dropped 7 bases, with 14 bases sitting between them. Germline V gene sequence: CDR1 LNHNV, CDR2 YYDKDF (reference sequence). For the CDR3, the DNA is TGTGCCACCAGCAGAGCTGGGGGCCGTTGGAATGAGCAGTTCTTC. This gives the protein CATSRAGGRWNEQFF.

The rearrangement links TRBV28 to TRBJ1-6; TRBD1 is a possible D gene (5 bases). CDR3 size: 17 residues. V lost 3 bases and J lost 4, with 16 bases in between. CDR1 MDHEN and CDR2 SYDVKM come from the germline V gene. The CDR3 reads CASSLARIGGYNSPLHF. DNA of the CDR3: TGTGCCAGCAGTTTGGCTCGTATCGGGGGGTATAATTCACCCCTCCACTTT.

The rearrangement uses TRBV18 and TRBJ1-6; 8 positions agree with TRBD1. CDR1 is KGHSH and CDR2 is LQKENI in the germline V gene. The CDR3 covers 13 residues. Germline trimming cut 8 bases from V and 6 bases from J; bases unmatched to any gene: 3. The CDR3 DNA sequence: TGTGCCAGCCGGGGACAGGCTAATTCACCCCTCCACTTT. Encoded protein: CASRGQANSPLHF.

The chain links TRBV7-2 to TRBJ2-7; D is possibly TRBD1 (5 bases). The V and J ends lost 4 bases and 0 bases respectively, with 13 bases between them. The CDR3 is 15 amino acids. The germline V gene has CDR1 SGHTA and CDR2 FQGNSA. CDR3 amino acids: CASSSAGSSSYEQYF. The CDR3 coding sequence is TGTGCCAGCAGCTCAGCAGGGTCGAGCTCCTACGAGCAGTACTTC.

The sample holds a few counts of this clone. The chain links TRBV29-1 to TRBJ2-2; the D is unclear. The length of the CDR3 is 12 residues. With 4 bases removed from V and 6 bases from J, the gap between germline ends came to 9 bases. CDR1 SQVTM and CDR2 ANQGSEA come from the germline V gene. The CDR3: CSVGEGSGELFF. In nucleotides, the CDR3 is TGCAGCGTTGGGGAAGGGTCCGGGGAGCTGTTTTTT.

The CDR3 is CASRAGPTREQYF. CDR3 DNA: TGTGCCAGCAGGGCCGGGCCAACCCGCGAGCAGTACTTC. The chain employs TRBV2 and TRBJ2-7; D unclear. Trimming removed 6 bases at V and 6 bases at J, with 15 bases between. Germline V gives CDR1 SNHLY, CDR2 FYNNEI. There are 13 residues in the CDR3.